These 20 T cell receptor beta chains were sequenced from one sample in a study of regulatory T cells in long-lasting Graves disease. Stated time point: persistent/refractory GD, antithyroid drugs over 5 years with positive TRAb. PBMC RNA served as the TCR library source. Relying on iRepertoire HTBI primers and Arm-PCR of CDR3 regions, the team built TCR beta libraries. TCRdb redid the calling of the multiplex PCR reads with MiXCR, one entry per CDR3 protein. The table records about 660,000 distinct CDR3 sequences, about 32% of them present only once. The starting material was peripheral blood mononuclear cells (PBMCs), obtained when the disease was refractory, from a patient treated with antithyroid drugs. All receptors come from a female donor with Graves disease.

The chain is built from TRBV20-1 and TRBJ2-7; 8 nucleotides match TRBD2. Trimming cost V 6 bases and J 3 bases; bases outside gene matches: 10. CDR3 length: 14 amino acids. Germline V gives CDR1 DFQATT, CDR2 SNEGSKA (reference sequence). The CDR3 coding sequence is TGCAGTGCAACCCGCGGGGGGCGGGGCTACGAGCAGTACTTC. Amino acid sequence: CSATRGGRGYEQYF.

In its sample, this clonotype was seen a few times. V gene TRBV28 combines with J gene TRBJ1-5, with no clear D. The CDR3 has 13 amino acids. From germline, CDR1 is MDHEN and CDR2 SYDVKM. Trimming removed 11 bases from V and 1 base from J, with 12 bases in between. This chain's CDR3 is CASRGTSNQPQHF. CDR3 DNA: TGTGCCTCCCGAGGAACGAGCAATCAGCCCCAGCATTTT.

This clonotype was detected many times. This rearrangement joins TRBV6-1 to TRBJ2-7, with 12 nucleotides matching TRBD2. V dropped 4 bases and J dropped 2; count of bases not matched to a gene: 3. Germline V lookup: CDR1 MNHNS, CDR2 SASEGT. This CDR3 region has 15 residues. CDR3: CASSATSGRPYEQYF. DNA for the CDR3: TGTGCCAGCAGTGCTACTAGCGGGAGGCCCTACGAGCAGTACTTC.

This clonotype was counted a few times. The chain recombines TRBV20-1 with TRBJ2-7; 8 nucleotides agree with TRBD1. J lost 0 bases, V lost 1 base, and 5 bases had no gene match. The CDR3 is made up of 15 amino acids. Per germline, CDR1 DFQATT and CDR2 SNEGSKA (reference sequence). The CDR3 nucleotides are TGCAGTGCTAGAGCCCCGGGACAGGCCTCCTACGAGCAGTACTTC. Translation: CSARAPGQASYEQYF.

The sample holds a few counts of this clonotype. V and J are TRBV20-1 and TRBJ2-4; D gene unclear. The V and J ends lost 2 bases and 6 bases respectively, with 11 bases between them. CDR1 DFQATT and CDR2 SNEGSKA come from the germline V gene (reference sequence). The CDR3 has 13 residues. As DNA, the CDR3 is TGCAGTGCTAGAACCCCGTCGGCAAACATTCAGTACTTC. This codes for CSARTPSANIQYF.

V usage is TRBV3-1 and J usage is TRBJ1-1; D remains unclear. Between the trimmed V and J ends, which lost 4 bases and 5 bases, there was a span of 14 bases. From germline, CDR1 is LGHDT and CDR2 YNNKEL (reference sequence). CDR3 length: 14 amino acids. The CDR3 sequence is CASSPLLARTEAFF. The CDR3 nucleotides are TGTGCCAGCAGCCCCCTGCTGGCACGGACTGAAGCTTTCTTT.

This clonotype was counted at least ten times. V is TRBV7-2 and J is TRBJ1-2; 12 bases agree with TRBD1. CDR1 SGHTA and CDR2 FQGNSA come from the germline V gene. V shed 0 bases, J shed 4 bases, and the junction held 6 bases outside the gene matches. This CDR3 region has 17 residues. Here the CDR3 reads CASSLAGGQGAVYGYTF. CDR3 coding DNA: TGTGCCAGCAGCTTAGCGGGGGGACAGGGGGCGGTCTATGGCTACACCTTC.

The chain links TRBV7-9 to TRBJ2-7; D is unresolved. Germline V gives CDR1 SEHNR, CDR2 FQNEAQ (reference sequence). Trimming stripped 5 bases from V and 4 bases from J, with 12 bases between. CDR3 length: 13 amino acids. Written as DNA, the CDR3 is TGTGCCAGCAGCCTAGTGGAGTCTTACGAGCAGTACTTC. Translation gives CASSLVESYEQYF. Combining the CDR3 with reference TRBV7-9 and TRBJ2-7 gives the whole variable domain DTGVSQNPRHKITKRGQNVTFRCDPISEHNRLYWYRQTLGQGPEFLTYFQNEAQLEKSRLLSDRFSAERPKGSFSTLEIQRTEQGDSAMYLCASSLVESYEQYFGPGTRLTVT.

This sequence joins TRBV29-1 and TRBJ1-1; D is unclear. The CDR3 runs 14 residues. V gave up 2 bases and J gave up 0 bases, with 10 bases separating them. CDR1 and CDR2 from the germline V gene are SQVTM and ANQGSEA. The CDR3 here is CSVESWGMNTEAFF. The CDR3 nucleotides read TGCAGCGTTGAAAGCTGGGGTATGAACACTGAAGCTTTCTTT.

There are a few counts of this clonotype. The gene calls are TRBV3-1 and TRBJ1-4, with a tentative D call TRBD1 (5 bases). Germline lookup yields CDR1 LGHDT and CDR2 YNNKEL (reference sequence). The V and J ends lost 0 bases and 4 bases respectively, with 9 bases between them. The CDR3 consists of 15 residues. CDR3 DNA sequence: TGTGCCAGCAGCCAAGATGGGGGGTTTAATGAAAAACTGTTTTTT. It specifies CASSQDGGFNEKLFF.

The V call is TRBV6-5, the J call TRBJ2-7; tentatively, D is TRBD1 (6 bases). This CDR3 region has 14 residues. Trimming shortened V by 4 bases and J by 4 bases, and 14 bases separated the two germline ends. CDR1 and CDR2 from the germline V gene are MNHEY and SVGAGI. CDR3 protein: CASSLGQLRYEQYF. The CDR3, as DNA: TGTGCCAGCAGTTTGGGACAACTCAGATACGAGCAGTACTTC.

The chain employs TRBV4-1 and TRBJ1-2; a possible D gene is TRBD1 (5 bases). CDR1 and CDR2 (germline): MGHRA, YSYEKL. Trimming took off 1 base at V and 3 bases at J, with 6 bases between the two ends. This CDR3 spans 13 amino acids. The CDR3 loop reads CASSQAGYYGYTF. CDR3 DNA: TGCGCCAGCAGCCAAGCAGGGTACTATGGCTACACCTTC.

This clonotype was seen only a few times. The genes are TRBV3-1 and TRBJ1-2; D is unresolved. Germline V gene sequence: CDR1 LGHDT, CDR2 YNNKEL (reference sequence). The CDR3 loop spans 17 amino acids. V lost 0 bases to trimming and J lost 2 bases, with 16 bases between them. The CDR3 nucleotides are TGTGCCAGCAGCCAAGATTGGGCCAGAGATTCAAACTATGGCTACACCTTC. It codes for CASSQDWARDSNYGYTF.

The table lists this clonotype with a few counts. The gene calls are TRBV12-3 or TRBV12-4 and TRBJ1-2; tentatively, D is TRBD1 (5 bases). The CDR3 consists of 15 residues. V dropped 7 bases and J dropped 8 bases, with 23 bases sitting between them. CDR3 nucleotide sequence: TGTGCCAGCACCGCAACAGGTGCGGTCGGGACGGGCTACACCTTC. Its protein is CASTATGAVGTGYTF.

The gene calls are TRBV20-1 and TRBJ2-7, with D possibly being TRBD2 (6 bases). Germline values: CDR1 DFQATT, CDR2 SNEGSKA (reference sequence). Trimming removed 6 bases at V and 1 base at J, with 16 bases between. This CDR3 has 14 amino acids. CDR3 residues: CSAAGGGGSYEQYF. CDR3 in DNA: TGCAGTGCGGCCGGGGGTGGGGGATCCTACGAGCAGTACTTC.

This clonotype was seen just once. The chain is built from TRBV28 and TRBJ1-1; no clear D. Deletions cut 1 base from V and 6 bases from J, with 15 bases between. The CDR3 contains 15 residues. CDR1 MDHEN and CDR2 SYDVKM come from the germline V gene. Here the CDR3 reads CASSLSEGISPEAFF. The CDR3, as DNA: TGTGCCAGCAGTTTATCGGAGGGTATCTCTCCTGAAGCTTTCTTT.

The genes are TRBV28 and TRBJ1-5, with D possibly being TRBD1 (5 bases). Trimming took off 5 bases at V and 3 bases at J, with 11 bases between the two ends. The CDR3 has 14 amino acids. Germline CDR1 MDHEN, CDR2 SYDVKM. The CDR3 region has the DNA TGTGCCAGCAGTCCGGGAGGGGACAATCAGCCCCAGCATTTT. It is translated as CASSPGGDNQPQHF.

The chain combines TRBV11-2 with TRBJ1-1, with 10 bases identical to TRBD1. CDR1 is SGHAT, CDR2 FQNNGV, per germline. This CDR3 has 15 amino acids. With 6 bases clipped from V and 2 bases from J, the junction kept 6 bases outside the gene matches. The CDR3 loop reads CASRQTTGGNTEAFF. The CDR3 nucleotides are TGTGCCAGCAGGCAGACGACAGGGGGCAACACTGAAGCTTTCTTT.

On this clonotype: At one end, the junction sequence differs from germline, possibly due to a read error. The CDR3 is CPSSLGATVGGYTF. CDR3 in DNA: TGTCCCAGCAGCCTCGGGGCGACAGTAGGGGGCTACACCTTC. This chain joins TRBV7-2 and TRBJ1-2; TRBD1 might be the D (5 bases). CDR1 and CDR2 from the germline V gene are SGHTA and FQGNSA. The CDR3 sequence is 14 residues long.

This clonotype was seen only a few times. The genes are TRBV3-1 and TRBJ2-4, with D maybe TRBD1 (6 bases). The CDR3 is 17 amino acids. Trimming left V 0 bases short and J 0 bases short, with 12 bases between. The germline V gene has CDR1 LGHDT and CDR2 YNNKEL (reference sequence). CDR3 nucleotide sequence: TGTGCCAGCAGCCAAGAAGACAGGCCTATAGCCAAAAACATTCAGTACTTC. Encoded protein: CASSQEDRPIAKNIQYF.